This T cell receptor (beta chain) appears in the sequencing data of a study of blood T cell repertoires in COVID-19. In the authors' methods: Reference gene primer amplification gave estimated nucleated cell counts. Generated by immunoSEQ multiplex PCR, the TCRdb table keeps only in-frame clones and is missing some. The DNA was the basis for D and trimming; V, J and clone size are from that table. Of more than 85,000 clones in the sample, about 85% were seen once. This CDR3 comprises 14 residues. The V gene end was trimmed by 3 bases and the J gene end by 6 bases; junction bases not matched to a gene: 7. CDR1 SGHNT and CDR2 YYREEE come from the germline V gene (reference sequence).

The chain employs TRBV5-4 and TRBJ2-5; the match to TRBD2 covers 8 bases. Material for sequencing was peripheral blood. The receptor was derived from a man in his fifties with acute or convalescent COVID-19. CDR3 sequence: CASSSGLAPKTQYF. CDR3 DNA sequence: TGTGCCAGCAGCTCCGGACTAGCCCCGAAGACCCAGTACTTC. The variable domain in full, completed from reference TRBV5-4 and TRBJ2-5, reads ETGVTQSPTHLIKTRGQQVTLRCSSQSGHNTVSWYQQALGQGPQFIFQYYREEENGRGNFPPRFSGLQFPNYSSELNVNALELDDSALYLCASSSGLAPKTQYFGPGTRLLVL.